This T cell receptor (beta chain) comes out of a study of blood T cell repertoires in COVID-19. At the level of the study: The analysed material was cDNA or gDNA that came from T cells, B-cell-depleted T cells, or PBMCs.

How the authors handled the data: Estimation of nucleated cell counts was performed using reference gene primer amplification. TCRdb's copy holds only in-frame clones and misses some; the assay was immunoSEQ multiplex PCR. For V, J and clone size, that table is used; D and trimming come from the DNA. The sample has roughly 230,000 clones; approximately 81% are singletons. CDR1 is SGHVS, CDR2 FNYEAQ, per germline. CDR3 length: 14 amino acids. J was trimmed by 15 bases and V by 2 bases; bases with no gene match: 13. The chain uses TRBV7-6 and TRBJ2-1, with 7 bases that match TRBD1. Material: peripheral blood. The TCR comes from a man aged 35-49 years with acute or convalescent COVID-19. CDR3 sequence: CASSLIFGEQGWFF. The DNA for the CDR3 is TGTGCCAGCAGCTTAATATTTGGGGAACAGGGGTGGTTCTTC.